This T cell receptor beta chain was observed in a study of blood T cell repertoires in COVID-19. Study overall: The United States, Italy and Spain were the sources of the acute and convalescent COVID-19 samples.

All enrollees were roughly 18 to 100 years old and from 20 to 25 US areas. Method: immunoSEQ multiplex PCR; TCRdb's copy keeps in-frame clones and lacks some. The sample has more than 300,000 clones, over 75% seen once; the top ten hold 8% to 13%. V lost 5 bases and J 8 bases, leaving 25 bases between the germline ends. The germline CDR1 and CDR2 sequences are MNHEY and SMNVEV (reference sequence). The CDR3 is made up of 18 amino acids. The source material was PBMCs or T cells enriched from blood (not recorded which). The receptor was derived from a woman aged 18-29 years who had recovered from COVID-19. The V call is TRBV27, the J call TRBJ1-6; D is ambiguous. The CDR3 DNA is TGTGCCAGCAGTCCCCTCAGAACGGGTAACCGGGTTTATTCACCCCTCCACTTT. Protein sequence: CASSPLRTGNRVYSPLHF.